This T cell receptor beta chain was identified in a study of blood T cell repertoires in COVID-19. Here immunoSEQ multiplex PCR was the method, and the copy in TCRdb shows in-frame clones only, minus some. Of 350,000 to 450,000 clones in the sample, roughly nine tenths are singletons; the top ten hold 0.9% to 1.2%. This CDR3 has 17 amino acids. The trim removed 4 bases at V and 3 bases at J, leaving 12 bases unmatched. Germline loops: CDR1 SGHVS, CDR2 FNYEAQ. In its sample, this clone was seen once. Sequencing used PBMCs or T cells enriched from blood (not recorded which). This chain links TRBV7-6 with TRBJ2-5; 9 bases line up with TRBD2. The source is a man aged 25 to 45 who had recovered from COVID-19. The CDR3 DNA sequence: TGTGCCAGCAGCTCAACTATTAGCGGGAGCGCGGAAGAGACCCAGTACTTC. Translating gives CASSSTISGSAEETQYF.